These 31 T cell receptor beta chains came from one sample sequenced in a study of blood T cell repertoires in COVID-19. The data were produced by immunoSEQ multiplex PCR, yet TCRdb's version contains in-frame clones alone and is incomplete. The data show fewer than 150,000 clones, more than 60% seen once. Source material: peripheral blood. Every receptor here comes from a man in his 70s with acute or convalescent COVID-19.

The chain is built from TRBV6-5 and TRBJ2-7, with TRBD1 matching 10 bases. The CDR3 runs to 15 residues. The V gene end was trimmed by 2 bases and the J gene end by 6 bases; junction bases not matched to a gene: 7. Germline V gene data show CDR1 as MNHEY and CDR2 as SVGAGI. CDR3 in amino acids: CASSYRWDRGSEQYF. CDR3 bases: TGTGCCAGCAGTTACCGTTGGGACAGGGGAAGCGAGCAGTACTTC.

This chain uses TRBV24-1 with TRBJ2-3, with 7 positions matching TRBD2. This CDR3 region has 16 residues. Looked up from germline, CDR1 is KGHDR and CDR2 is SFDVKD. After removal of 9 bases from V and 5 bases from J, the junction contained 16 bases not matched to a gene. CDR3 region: CATRRWGGWVEDTQYF. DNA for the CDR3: TGTGCCACCCGGAGATGGGGGGGGTGGGTAGAAGATACGCAGTATTTT.

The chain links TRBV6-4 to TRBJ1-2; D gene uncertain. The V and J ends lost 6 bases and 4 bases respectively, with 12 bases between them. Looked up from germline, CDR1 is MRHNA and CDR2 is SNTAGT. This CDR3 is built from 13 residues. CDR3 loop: CASSRYGGYGYTF. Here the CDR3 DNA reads TGTGCCAGCAGCAGGTACGGTGGCTATGGCTACACCTTC.

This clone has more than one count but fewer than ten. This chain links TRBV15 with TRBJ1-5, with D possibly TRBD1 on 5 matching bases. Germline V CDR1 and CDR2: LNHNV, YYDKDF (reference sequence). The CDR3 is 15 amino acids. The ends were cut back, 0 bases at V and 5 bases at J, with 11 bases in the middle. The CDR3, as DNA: TGTGCCACCAGCAGAGATTACCGACAGTATCAGCCCCAGCATTTT. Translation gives CATSRDYRQYQPQHF.

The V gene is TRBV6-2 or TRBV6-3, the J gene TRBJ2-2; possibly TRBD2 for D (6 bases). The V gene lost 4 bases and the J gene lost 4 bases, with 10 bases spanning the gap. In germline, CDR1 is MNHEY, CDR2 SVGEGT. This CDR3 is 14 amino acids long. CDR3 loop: CASSWDSSTGELFF. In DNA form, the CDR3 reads TGTGCCAGCAGTTGGGACTCCTCCACCGGGGAGCTGTTTTTT.

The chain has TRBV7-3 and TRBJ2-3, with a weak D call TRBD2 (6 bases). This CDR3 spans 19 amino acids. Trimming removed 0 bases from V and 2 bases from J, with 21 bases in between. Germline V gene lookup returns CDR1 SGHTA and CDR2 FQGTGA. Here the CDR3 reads CASSLTGGPPLWVTDTQYF. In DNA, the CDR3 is TGTGCCAGCAGCTTAACAGGAGGGCCACCCCTATGGGTCACAGATACGCAGTATTTT.

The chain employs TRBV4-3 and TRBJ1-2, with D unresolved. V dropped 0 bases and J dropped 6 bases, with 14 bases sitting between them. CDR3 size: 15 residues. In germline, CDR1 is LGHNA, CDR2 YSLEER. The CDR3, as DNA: TGCGCCAGCAGCCAAGATCTCGCGGGAGGCGATGGCTACACCTTC. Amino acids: CASSQDLAGGDGYTF.

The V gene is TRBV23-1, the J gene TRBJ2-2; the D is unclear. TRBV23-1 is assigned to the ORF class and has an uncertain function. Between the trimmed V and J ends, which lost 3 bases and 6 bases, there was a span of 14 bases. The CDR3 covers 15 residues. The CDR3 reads CASSQRQYFPGELFF. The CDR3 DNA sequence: TGCGCCAGCAGTCAGCGACAATACTTTCCCGGGGAGCTGTTTTTT.

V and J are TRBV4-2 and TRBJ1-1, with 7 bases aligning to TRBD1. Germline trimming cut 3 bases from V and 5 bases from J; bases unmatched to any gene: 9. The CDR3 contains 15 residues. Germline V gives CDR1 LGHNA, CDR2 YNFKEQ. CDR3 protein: CASSHLTPGGTEAFF. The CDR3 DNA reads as TGTGCCAGCAGCCATCTTACCCCAGGGGGGACTGAAGCTTTCTTT.

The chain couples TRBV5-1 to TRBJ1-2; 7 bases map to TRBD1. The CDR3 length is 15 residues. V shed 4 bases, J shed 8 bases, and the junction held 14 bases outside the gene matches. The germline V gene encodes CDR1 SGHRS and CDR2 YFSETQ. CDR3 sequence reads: CASSRNYRDSGGYTF. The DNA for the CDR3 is TGCGCCAGCAGCCGCAATTACCGGGACAGCGGAGGCTACACCTTC. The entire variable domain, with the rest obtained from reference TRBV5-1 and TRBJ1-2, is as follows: KAGVTQTPRYLIKTRGQQVTLSCSPISGHRSVSWYQQTPGQGLQFLFEYFSETQRNKGNFPGRFSGRQFSNSRSEMNVSTLELGDSALYLCASSRNYRDSGGYTFGSGTRLTVV.

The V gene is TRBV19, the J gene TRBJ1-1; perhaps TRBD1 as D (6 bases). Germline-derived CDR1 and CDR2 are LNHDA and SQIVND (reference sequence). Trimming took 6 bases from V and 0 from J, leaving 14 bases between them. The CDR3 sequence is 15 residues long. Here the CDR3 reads CASRLTGLLNTEAFF. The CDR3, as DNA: TGTGCCAGTAGATTAACAGGGCTCTTGAACACTGAAGCTTTCTTT.

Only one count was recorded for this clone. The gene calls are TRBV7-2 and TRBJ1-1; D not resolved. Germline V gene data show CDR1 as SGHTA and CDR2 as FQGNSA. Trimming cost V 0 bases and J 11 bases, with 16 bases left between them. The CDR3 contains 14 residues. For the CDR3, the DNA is TGTGCCAGCAGCTTAGCTAGGACGGGAGCGGGGGCTTTCTTT. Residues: CASSLARTGAGAFF.

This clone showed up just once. The CDR3 nucleotides read TGTGCCAGCACTAGCGATAGCTCCTACAATGAGCAGTTCTTC. Its protein is CASTSDSSYNEQFF. This chain links TRBV2 with TRBJ2-1; the D gene is possibly TRBD2 (6 bases). From germline, CDR1 is SNHLY and CDR2 FYNNEI. Trimming removed 7 bases at V and 0 bases at J, with 10 bases between. The CDR3 covers 14 residues.

The chain's CDR3 is CASSNRTGFYNSPLHF. The CDR3, as DNA: TGTGCCAGCAGTAACAGGACAGGGTTTTATAATTCACCCCTCCACTTT. The chain combines TRBV27 with TRBJ1-6, with TRBD1 matching 8 bases. Unmatched junction bases numbered 7, after V lost 5 bases and J lost 4 bases. Germline V lookup: CDR1 MNHEY, CDR2 SMNVEV (reference sequence). CDR3 size: 16 residues.

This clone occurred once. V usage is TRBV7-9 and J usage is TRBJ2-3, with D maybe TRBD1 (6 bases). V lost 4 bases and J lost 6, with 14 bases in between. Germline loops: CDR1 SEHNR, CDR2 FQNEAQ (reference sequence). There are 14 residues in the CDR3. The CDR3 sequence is CASSSNRAWDTQYF. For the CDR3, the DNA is TGTGCCAGCAGCTCAAACAGGGCGTGGGATACGCAGTATTTT.

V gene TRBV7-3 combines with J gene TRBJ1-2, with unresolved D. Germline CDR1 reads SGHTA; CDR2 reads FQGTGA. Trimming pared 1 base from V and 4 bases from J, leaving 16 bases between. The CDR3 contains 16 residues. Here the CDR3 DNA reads TGTGCCAGCAGCTTAAGTCCACAGTCCGCATCCTATGGCTACACCTTC. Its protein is CASSLSPQSASYGYTF.

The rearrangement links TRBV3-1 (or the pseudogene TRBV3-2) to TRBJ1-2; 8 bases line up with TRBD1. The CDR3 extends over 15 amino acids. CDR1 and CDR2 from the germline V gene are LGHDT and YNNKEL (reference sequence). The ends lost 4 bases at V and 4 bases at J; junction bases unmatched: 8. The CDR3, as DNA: TGTGCCAGCAGCCTCGGTGACAGGGGAGGCTATGGCTACACCTTC. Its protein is CASSLGDRGGYGYTF.

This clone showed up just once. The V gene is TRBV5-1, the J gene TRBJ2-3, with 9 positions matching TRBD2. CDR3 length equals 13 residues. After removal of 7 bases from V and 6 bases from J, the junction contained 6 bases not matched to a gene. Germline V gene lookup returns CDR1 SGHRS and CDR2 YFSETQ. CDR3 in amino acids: CASGSSGEDTQYF. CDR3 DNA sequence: TGCGCCAGCGGATCTAGCGGGGAGGATACGCAGTATTTT.

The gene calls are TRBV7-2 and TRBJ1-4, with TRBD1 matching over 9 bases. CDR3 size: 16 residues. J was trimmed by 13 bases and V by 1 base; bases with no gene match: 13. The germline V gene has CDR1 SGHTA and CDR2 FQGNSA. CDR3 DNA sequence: TGTGCCAGCAGCTTAGATACAGGGGGCGGGATAGGCCTACTGTTTTTT. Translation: CASSLDTGGGIGLLFF.

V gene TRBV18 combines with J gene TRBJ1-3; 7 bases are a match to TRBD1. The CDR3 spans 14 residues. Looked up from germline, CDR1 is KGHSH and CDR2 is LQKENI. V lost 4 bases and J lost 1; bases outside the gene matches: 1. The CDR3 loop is CASSLDRSGNTIYF. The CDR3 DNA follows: TGTGCCAGCTCACTGGACAGGTCTGGAAACACCATATATTTT.

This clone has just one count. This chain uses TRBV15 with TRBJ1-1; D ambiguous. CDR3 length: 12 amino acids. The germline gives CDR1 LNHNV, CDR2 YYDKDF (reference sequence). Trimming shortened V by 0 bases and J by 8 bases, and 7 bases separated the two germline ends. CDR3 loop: CATSRDQQEAFF. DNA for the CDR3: TGTGCCACCAGCAGAGATCAACAGGAAGCTTTCTTT.

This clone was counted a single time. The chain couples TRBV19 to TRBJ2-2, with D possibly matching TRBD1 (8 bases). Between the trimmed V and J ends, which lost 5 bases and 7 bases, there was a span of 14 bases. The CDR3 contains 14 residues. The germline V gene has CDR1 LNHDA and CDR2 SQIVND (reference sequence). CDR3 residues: CASSQQGGDGELFF. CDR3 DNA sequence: TGTGCCAGTAGTCAACAGGGGGGGGACGGGGAGCTGTTTTTT.

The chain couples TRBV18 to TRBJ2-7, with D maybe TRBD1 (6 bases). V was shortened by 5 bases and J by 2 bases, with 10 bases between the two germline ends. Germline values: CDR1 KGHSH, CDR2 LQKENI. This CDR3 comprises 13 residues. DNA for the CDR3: TGTGCCAGCTCAAGCCGGGACACCTACGAGCAGTACTTC. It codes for CASSSRDTYEQYF.

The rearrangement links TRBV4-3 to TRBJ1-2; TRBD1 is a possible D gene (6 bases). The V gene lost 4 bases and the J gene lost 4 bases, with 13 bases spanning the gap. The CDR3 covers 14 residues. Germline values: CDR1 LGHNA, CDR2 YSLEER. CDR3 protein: CASSPTGSGYGYTF. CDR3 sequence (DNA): TGCGCCAGCAGCCCTACAGGGTCCGGCTATGGCTACACCTTC.

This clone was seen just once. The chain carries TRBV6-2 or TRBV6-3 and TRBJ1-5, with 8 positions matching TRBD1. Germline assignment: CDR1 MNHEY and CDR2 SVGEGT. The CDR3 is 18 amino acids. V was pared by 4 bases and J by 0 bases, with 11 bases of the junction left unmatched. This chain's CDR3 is CASSFDPGQVDSNQPQHF. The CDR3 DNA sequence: TGTGCCAGCAGTTTTGATCCGGGACAGGTCGATAGCAATCAGCCCCAGCATTTT.

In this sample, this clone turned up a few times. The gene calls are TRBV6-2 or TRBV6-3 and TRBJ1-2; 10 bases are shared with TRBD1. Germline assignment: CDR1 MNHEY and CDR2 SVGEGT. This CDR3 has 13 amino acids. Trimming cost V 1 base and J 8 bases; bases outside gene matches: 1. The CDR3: CASSYWDRGGYTF. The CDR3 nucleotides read TGTGCCAGCAGTTACTGGGACAGGGGCGGCTACACCTTC.

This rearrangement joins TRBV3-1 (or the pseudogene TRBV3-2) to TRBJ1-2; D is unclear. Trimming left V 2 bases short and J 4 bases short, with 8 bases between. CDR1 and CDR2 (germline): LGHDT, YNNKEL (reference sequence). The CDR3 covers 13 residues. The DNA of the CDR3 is TGTGCCAGCAGCCAACGAGTAAGCTATGGCTACACCTTC. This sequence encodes CASSQRVSYGYTF.

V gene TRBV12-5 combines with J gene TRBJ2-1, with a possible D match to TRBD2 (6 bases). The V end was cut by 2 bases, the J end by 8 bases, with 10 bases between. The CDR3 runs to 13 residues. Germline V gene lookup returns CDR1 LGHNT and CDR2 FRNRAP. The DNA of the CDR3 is TGTGCTAGTGGTTTGAGGAGGGTCTATGAGCAGTTCTTC. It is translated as CASGLRRVYEQFF.

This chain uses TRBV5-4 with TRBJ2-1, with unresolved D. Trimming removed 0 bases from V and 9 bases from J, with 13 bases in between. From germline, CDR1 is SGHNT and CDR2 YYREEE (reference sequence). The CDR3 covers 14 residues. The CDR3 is CASSLVTVPSEQFF. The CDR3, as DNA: TGTGCCAGCAGCTTGGTGACTGTACCATCTGAGCAGTTCTTC. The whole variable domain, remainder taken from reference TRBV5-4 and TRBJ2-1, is ETGVTQSPTHLIKTRGQQVTLRCSSQSGHNTVSWYQQALGQGPQFIFQYYREEENGRGNFPPRFSGLQFPNYSSELNVNALELDDSALYLCASSLVTVPSEQFFGPGTRLTVL.

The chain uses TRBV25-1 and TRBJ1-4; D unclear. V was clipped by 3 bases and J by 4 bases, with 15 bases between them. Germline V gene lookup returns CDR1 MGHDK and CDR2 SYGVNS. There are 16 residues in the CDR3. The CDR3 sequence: CASSDTRAGSNEKLFF. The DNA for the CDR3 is TGTGCCAGCAGTGATACCCGGGCGGGGAGTAATGAAAAACTGTTTTTT. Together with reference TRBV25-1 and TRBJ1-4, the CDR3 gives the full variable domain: EADIYQTPRYLVIGTGKKITLECSQTMGHDKMYWYQQDPGMELHLIHYSYGVNSTEKGDLSSESTVSRIRTEHFPLTLESARPSHTSQYLCASSDTRAGSNEKLFFGSGTQLSVL.

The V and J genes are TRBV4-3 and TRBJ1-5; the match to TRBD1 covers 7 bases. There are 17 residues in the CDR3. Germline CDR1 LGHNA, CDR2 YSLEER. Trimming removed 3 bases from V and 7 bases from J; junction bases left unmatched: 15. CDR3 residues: CASSHHTGTVKPQPQHF. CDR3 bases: TGCGCCAGCAGCCATCATACCGGGACAGTAAAACCCCAGCCCCAGCATTTT.